A single sample gave rise to the 28 T cell receptor beta chains below, sequenced in a study of healthy donors' naive CD4 and CD8 T cells. TCR libraries were built from roughly 0.5 ug of total RNA by linear amplification. One entry per CDR3 protein, called by TCRdb with MiXCR from the reads. The sample yields approximately 180,000 distinct CDR3 sequences, 74% seen once. The sample was naive CD4+ and CD8+ T cells sorted from blood, pooled from several donors. The receptors were sampled from a pool of human donors in good health; the sample pools cells from several healthy donors.

V and J are TRBV30 and TRBJ1-3, with D unresolved. V lost 1 base and J lost 0, with 4 bases in between. Germline V gene sequence: CDR1 GTSNPN, CDR2 SVGIG (reference sequence). CDR3 length: 13 amino acids. The CDR3 reads CAWSGVSGNTIYF. The CDR3 DNA reads as TGTGCCTGGAGTGGAGTCTCTGGAAACACCATATATTTT.

The chain is built from TRBV19 and TRBJ2-1; TRBD1 might be the D (6 bases). The CDR3 length is 14 residues. V lost 5 bases and J lost 2, with 10 bases in between. The V gene's germline CDR1 is LNHDA and CDR2 SQIVND (reference sequence). CDR3 DNA sequence: TGTGCCAGTAGTGACGGGACACCCTACAATGAGCAGTTCTTC. Protein product: CASSDGTPYNEQFF. The entire variable domain, with the rest obtained from reference TRBV19 and TRBJ2-1, is as follows: DGGITQSPKYLFRKEGQNVTLSCEQNLNHDAMYWYRQDPGQGLRLIYYSQIVNDFQKGDIAEGYSVSREKKESFPLTVTSAQKNPTAFYLCASSDGTPYNEQFFGPGTRLTVL.

The chain combines TRBV18 with TRBJ2-5; maybe TRBD2 (6 bases). The CDR3 runs to 14 residues. With 2 bases removed from V and 1 base from J, the gap between germline ends came to 8 bases. The germline V gene has CDR1 KGHSH and CDR2 LQKENI. DNA for the CDR3: TGTGCCAGCTCACCAGGAGGGACCCAAGAGACCCAGTACTTC. Protein: CASSPGGTQETQYF. The full variable domain, completed using reference TRBV18 and TRBJ2-5, is NAGVMQNPRHLVRRRGQEARLRCSPMKGHSHVYWYRQLPEEGLKFMVYLQKENIIDESGMPKERFSAEFPKEGPSILRIQQVVRGDSAAYFCASSPGGTQETQYFGPGTRLLVL.

The rearrangement uses TRBV7-8 and TRBJ2-5; unclear D gene. Trimming left V 1 base short and J 5 bases short, with 11 bases between. The CDR3 is 14 residues long. Germline loops: CDR1 SGHVS, CDR2 FQNEAQ. CDR3 loop: CASSLVPEEETQYF. The CDR3 DNA reads as TGTGCCAGCAGCTTAGTTCCCGAGGAGGAGACCCAGTACTTC. The whole variable domain, remainder taken from reference TRBV7-8 and TRBJ2-5, is GAGVSQSPRYKVAKRGQDVALRCDPISGHVSLFWYQQALGQGPEFLTYFQNEAQLDKSGLPSDRFFAERPEGSVSTLKIQRTQQEDSAVYLCASSLVPEEETQYFGPGTRLLVL.

The chain links TRBV19 to TRBJ2-7; D gene unclear. V shed 4 bases and J shed 2 bases, with 9 bases lying between them. The germline V gene encodes CDR1 LNHDA and CDR2 SQIVND (reference sequence). The CDR3 consists of 13 residues. The CDR3 bases are TGTGCCAGTAGTACTTACTATACCTACGAGCAGTACTTC. As protein: CASSTYYTYEQYF. The full variable domain, rest sourced from reference TRBV19 and TRBJ2-7, is DGGITQSPKYLFRKEGQNVTLSCEQNLNHDAMYWYRQDPGQGLRLIYYSQIVNDFQKGDIAEGYSVSREKKESFPLTVTSAQKNPTAFYLCASSTYYTYEQYFGPGTRLTVT.

The chain carries TRBV19 and TRBJ1-6, with unresolved D. Trimming pared 5 bases from V and 0 bases from J, leaving 8 bases between. The CDR3 is made up of 15 amino acids. CDR1 is LNHDA and CDR2 is SQIVND in the germline V gene (reference sequence). CDR3 bases: TGTGCCAGTAGTGCCAAGAGCTCCTATAATTCACCCCTCCACTTT. It specifies CASSAKSSYNSPLHF. Supplemented by reference TRBV19 and TRBJ1-6, the full variable domain reads DGGITQSPKYLFRKEGQNVTLSCEQNLNHDAMYWYRQDPGQGLRLIYYSQIVNDFQKGDIAEGYSVSREKKESFPLTVTSAQKNPTAFYLCASSAKSSYNSPLHFGNGTRLTVT.

CDR3 DNA: TGTGCCAGTACCCCACCGGGGTATAAAGCTTTCTTT. Translating gives CASTPPGYKAFF. The genes are TRBV19 and TRBJ1-1; D gene uncertain. Per the germline V gene, CDR1 is LNHDA and CDR2 is SQIVND (reference sequence). The germline V and J ends were trimmed by 7 bases and 9 bases, with 15 bases remaining between them. The CDR3 is 12 residues long.

The chain links TRBV5-1 to TRBJ1-1; 9 bases align to TRBD1. V shed 4 bases, J shed 4 bases, and the junction held 11 bases outside the gene matches. CDR3 length: 16 residues. Germline assignment: CDR1 SGHRS and CDR2 YFSETQ. CDR3 in DNA: TGCGCCAGCAGCACCCGACAGGGGGAAGCGGGCACTGAAGCTTTCTTT. It yields the protein CASSTRQGEAGTEAFF.

This sequence joins TRBV29-1 and TRBJ2-3, with D possibly matching TRBD1 (6 bases). V lost 6 bases to trimming and J lost 3 bases, with 16 bases between them. The CDR3 spans 14 residues. From germline, CDR1 is SQVTM and CDR2 ANQGSEA. The CDR3 loop reads CSVDARGGTDTQYF. The CDR3 DNA reads TGCAGCGTCGACGCCAGAGGGGGTACAGATACGCAGTATTTT.

In DNA, the CDR3 is TGTGCCACCCCGGGACTAGCGGGAGGGCCTCCCTACGAGCAGTACTTC. Its protein is CATPGLAGGPPYEQYF. This sequence joins TRBV27 and TRBJ2-7; TRBD2 agrees at 16 bases. Germline CDR1 reads MNHEY; CDR2 reads SMNVEV (reference sequence). V was pared by 10 bases and J by 2 bases, with 8 bases of the junction left unmatched. The CDR3 covers 16 residues.

This chain joins TRBV27 and TRBJ2-3; 11 nucleotides align to TRBD2. Looked up from germline, CDR1 is MNHEY and CDR2 is SMNVEV (reference sequence). Trimming removed 6 bases from V and 3 bases from J; junction bases left unmatched: 5. The CDR3 runs to 15 residues. The CDR3: CASSSRLAGTDTQYF. The CDR3 DNA is TGTGCCAGCAGCTCCCGACTAGCGGGGACAGATACGCAGTATTTT.

V is TRBV29-1 and J is TRBJ2-3; no firm D call. The CDR3 loop spans 13 amino acids. V was pared by 6 bases and J by 4 bases, with 14 bases between. CDR1 and CDR2 from the germline V gene are SQVTM and ANQGSEA. The CDR3 DNA reads as TGCAGCGTGCCGGGTCCCGTGGCAGATACGCAGTATTTT. Amino acid sequence: CSVPGPVADTQYF.

The gene calls are TRBV2 and TRBJ1-1; 11 bases align to TRBD1. Germline-derived CDR1 and CDR2 are SNHLY and FYNNEI. V lost 6 bases, J lost 4 bases, and 7 bases stayed unmatched. CDR3 length: 15 amino acids. CDR3 nucleotide sequence: TGTGCCAGCAGGGACAGGGGGCGGTTCACCACTGAAGCTTTCTTT. Encoded protein: CASRDRGRFTTEAFF.

CDR3 sequence reads: CASSITLGGYGYTF. The DNA for the CDR3 is TGTGCCAGTAGTATCACCCTCGGGGGCTATGGCTACACCTTC. This chain joins TRBV19 and TRBJ1-2, with a tentative D call TRBD1 (5 bases). The CDR3 has 14 amino acids. Trimming left V 3 bases short and J 4 bases short, with 12 bases between. CDR1 is LNHDA and CDR2 is SQIVND in the germline V gene (reference sequence). Together with reference TRBV19 and TRBJ1-2, the CDR3 gives the full variable domain: DGGITQSPKYLFRKEGQNVTLSCEQNLNHDAMYWYRQDPGQGLRLIYYSQIVNDFQKGDIAEGYSVSREKKESFPLTVTSAQKNPTAFYLCASSITLGGYGYTFGSGTRLTVV.

The rearrangement links TRBV27 to TRBJ1-2, with TRBD1 matching over 9 bases. The germline V gene has CDR1 MNHEY and CDR2 SMNVEV (reference sequence). The CDR3 loop spans 15 amino acids. After removal of 2 bases from V and 6 bases from J, the junction contained 7 bases not matched to a gene. This chain's CDR3 is CASSLGTGNINGYTF. The CDR3 coding sequence is TGTGCCAGCAGTTTAGGGACAGGGAATATCAATGGCTACACCTTC.

The chain employs TRBV4-1 and TRBJ1-2; no clear D gene. Germline V gives CDR1 MGHRA, CDR2 YSYEKL. The length of the CDR3 is 17 residues. V lost 0 bases and J lost 6, with 20 bases in between. The chain's CDR3 is CASSQEPAGTIRNGYTF. Written as DNA, the CDR3 is TGCGCCAGCAGCCAAGAACCAGCGGGCACAATTCGGAATGGCTACACCTTC.

This clonotype was found many times. The rearrangement joins TRBV27 to TRBJ2-1; no clear D. CDR1 and CDR2 from the germline V gene are MNHEY and SMNVEV (reference sequence). V lost 3 bases and J lost 7, with 4 bases in between. The CDR3 runs to 11 residues. CDR3 residues: CASSLGNEQFF. In DNA form, the CDR3 reads TGTGCCAGCAGTTTGGGAAATGAGCAGTTCTTC.

This chain links TRBV6-2 or TRBV6-3 with TRBJ1-2, with 8 bases aligning to TRBD1. J was trimmed by 4 bases and V by 2 bases; bases with no gene match: 3. Looked up from germline, CDR1 is MNHEY and CDR2 is SVGEGT. The CDR3 loop spans 14 amino acids. The CDR3 here is CASSYDRGVYGYTF. Here the CDR3 DNA reads TGTGCCAGCAGTTACGACAGGGGCGTCTATGGCTACACCTTC.

The V and J genes are TRBV28 and TRBJ2-1; D is ambiguous. Germline CDR1 and CDR2: MDHEN and SYDVKM. V lost 6 bases and J lost 2, with 8 bases in between. The CDR3 runs to 13 residues. The CDR3 protein is CASRGPTYNEQFF. In nucleotides, the CDR3 is TGTGCCAGCAGAGGGCCGACCTACAATGAGCAGTTCTTC. Using reference TRBV28 and TRBJ2-1 for the parts outside the CDR3, the full variable domain is DVKVTQSSRYLVKRTGEKVFLECVQDMDHENMFWYRQDPGLGLRLIYFSYDVKMKEKGDIPEGYSVSREKKERFSLILESASTNQTSMYLCASRGPTYNEQFFGPGTRLTVL.

This clonotype was recorded only once. The V call is TRBV12-3 or TRBV12-4, the J call TRBJ2-7; 8 bases align to TRBD1. CDR3 length: 14 residues. Trimming took 5 bases from V and 3 from J; bases not matched to a gene: 6. CDR3 bases: TGTGCCAGCAGTCCGCTGGGACAGGACTACGAGCAGTACTTC. As protein: CASSPLGQDYEQYF.

The chain joins TRBV6-6 to TRBJ2-1; tentative D call: TRBD2 (7 bases). Trimming removed 2 bases from V and 5 bases from J, with 19 bases in between. Germline V gives CDR1 MNHNY, CDR2 SVGAGI (reference sequence). The length of the CDR3 is 17 residues. CDR3: CASSYQKGGGGHNEQFF. In nucleotides, the CDR3 is TGTGCCAGCAGTTACCAAAAGGGGGGCGGGGGCCACAATGAGCAGTTCTTC.

DNA of the CDR3: TGTGCCACCAGCAGAAAAGGTTATGGCAATCAGCCCCAGCATTTT. Its protein product is CATSRKGYGNQPQHF. The V and J genes are TRBV15 and TRBJ1-5; D call uncertain. Trimming shortened V by 2 bases and J by 2 bases, and 10 bases separated the two germline ends. The CDR3 is made up of 15 amino acids. CDR1 LNHNV and CDR2 YYDKDF come from the germline V gene (reference sequence).

As to this clonotype: Mismatch with germline at one junction end may stem from a read error. The chain joins TRBV29-1 to TRBJ2-5; TRBD2 is a possible D gene (6 bases). Germline CDR1 SQVTM, CDR2 ANQGSEA. This CDR3 comprises 14 residues. This chain's CDR3 is CSLREVLSQEAQYF. CDR3 sequence (DNA): TGCAGCCTCAGGGAGGTTTTATCCCAAGAGGCCCAGTACTTC. The entire variable domain, with the rest obtained from reference TRBV29-1 and TRBJ2-5, is as follows: SAVISQKPSRDICQRGTSLTIQCQVDSQVTMMFWYRQQPGQSLTLIATANQGSEATYESGFVIDKFPISRPNLTFSTLTVSNMSPEDSSIYLCSLREVLSQEAQYFGPGTRLLVL.

This clonotype occurred a few times. The chain links TRBV28 to TRBJ2-1; tentative D call: TRBD2 (6 bases). V was clipped by 6 bases and J by 0 bases, with 9 bases between them. Germline assignment: CDR1 MDHEN and CDR2 SYDVKM. The CDR3 is made up of 14 amino acids. The CDR3 loop is CASRGLSSYNEQFF. The CDR3 DNA reads as TGTGCCAGCAGGGGACTTAGCTCCTACAATGAGCAGTTCTTC.

The chain recombines TRBV12-3 or TRBV12-4 with TRBJ2-7; D ambiguous. The germline V and J ends were trimmed by 7 bases and 2 bases, with 15 bases remaining between them. CDR3 size: 14 residues. CDR3 DNA: TGTGCCAGCACCCCCAAGGAGAAGGCCTACGAGCAGTACTTC. Its protein is CASTPKEKAYEQYF.

The chain carries TRBV6-5 and TRBJ2-7, with 7 bases that match TRBD2. Looked up from germline, CDR1 is MNHEY and CDR2 is SVGAGI. Germline trimming cut 0 bases from V and 2 bases from J; bases unmatched to any gene: 7. This CDR3 region has 16 residues. CDR3 coding DNA: TGTGCCAGCAGTTACTCGATAAGCGGGACTGCCTACGAGCAGTACTTC. Translated: CASSYSISGTAYEQYF.

V and J are TRBV29-1 and TRBJ2-7, with unresolved D. V was clipped by 4 bases and J by 2 bases, with 9 bases between them. Germline V lookup: CDR1 SQVTM, CDR2 ANQGSEA. The CDR3 is 12 amino acids. The CDR3 is CSVGWVTYEQYF. CDR3 bases: TGCAGCGTTGGGTGGGTTACCTACGAGCAGTACTTC.

The chain combines TRBV11-2 with TRBJ1-5; 8 nucleotides align to TRBD1. Germline V gene lookup returns CDR1 SGHAT and CDR2 FQNNGV. CDR3 length: 16 residues. The V segment lost 3 bases and the J segment 0 bases; nucleotides outside the gene matches: 4. CDR3 nucleotide sequence: TGTGCCAGCAGCTTTGGGGACAGGCATAGCAATCAGCCCCAGCATTTT. Amino acid sequence: CASSFGDRHSNQPQHF.